This TCR beta chain was sequenced during a study of T cell changes during pregnancy in multiple sclerosis. Trimming stripped 0 bases from V and 2 bases from J, with 16 bases between. The CDR3 has 16 residues. Looked up from germline, CDR1 is GTSNPN and CDR2 is SVGIG (reference sequence). TCRdb's table, derived via immunoSEQ multiplex PCR, lists solely in-frame clones and lacks some. This sample has 110,000 or so clones, with 90% to 95% found just once. This clone was recorded a few times. The receptor comes from a female donor with multiple sclerosis, enrolled in a pregnancy study. The rearrangement joins TRBV30 to TRBJ2-5, with TRBD1 as a possible D gene (6 bases). Source: peripheral blood, taken before pregnancy. This CDR3 reads CAWSVLGVTGQETQYF. The CDR3 region has the DNA TGTGCCTGGAGTGTATTGGGGGTGACAGGACAAGAGACCCAGTACTTC.